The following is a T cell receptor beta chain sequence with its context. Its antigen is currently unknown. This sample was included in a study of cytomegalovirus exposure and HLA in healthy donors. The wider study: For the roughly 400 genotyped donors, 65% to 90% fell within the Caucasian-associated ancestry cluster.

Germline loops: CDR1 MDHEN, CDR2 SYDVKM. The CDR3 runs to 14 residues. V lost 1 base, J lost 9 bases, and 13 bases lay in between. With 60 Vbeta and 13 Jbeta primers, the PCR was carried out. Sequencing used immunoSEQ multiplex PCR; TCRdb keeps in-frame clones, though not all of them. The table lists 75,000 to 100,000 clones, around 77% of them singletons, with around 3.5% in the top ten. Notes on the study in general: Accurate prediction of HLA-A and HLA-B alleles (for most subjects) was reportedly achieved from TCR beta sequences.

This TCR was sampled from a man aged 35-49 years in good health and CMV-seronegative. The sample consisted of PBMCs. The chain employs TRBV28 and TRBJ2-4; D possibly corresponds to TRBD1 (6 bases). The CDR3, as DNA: TGTGCCAGCAGTTTATCTCCAGGGGTTGCCATTCAGTACTTC. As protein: CASSLSPGVAIQYF.